This T cell receptor (beta chain) was captured by sequencing in a study of blood T cell repertoires in COVID-19. Overall study: In each case, the material was cDNA or gDNA derived from T cells, B-cell-depleted T cells, or PBMCs.

Trimming took off 1 base at V and 7 bases at J, with 14 bases between the two ends. Germline assignment: CDR1 LNHDA and CDR2 SQIVND (reference sequence). CDR3 length equals 16 residues. Under the authors' procedure: Cell counts per sample came from amplifying reference gene primers. This table comes from immunoSEQ multiplex PCR, and its TCRdb copy is limited to in-frame clones, with some not included. V, J and clone size were drawn from that table, and D and trimming were deduced from the DNA. Among 320,000 or so clones listed, 85% were seen once. The J gene is TRBJ1-6, the V gene TRBV19; D gene uncertain. This sequence originates from a woman in her 30s who had been exposed to COVID-19. The specimen was PBMCs or T cells enriched from blood (not recorded which). CDR3 nucleotide sequence: TGTGCCAGTAGTATAGCGTCGAGCCTCAAGAATTCACCCCTCCACTTT. Its protein is CASSIASSLKNSPLHF.